Presented here are 23 T cell receptor beta chains from one specimen sequenced in a study of cytomegalovirus exposure and HLA in healthy donors. Both 60 Vbeta primers and 13 Jbeta primers went into the PCR. Assay: immunoSEQ multiplex PCR; the TCRdb copy retains only in-frame clones and omits some. This sample has fewer than 150,000 clones, with around four fifths found just once. Sequencing was performed on PBMCs. These TCRs come from a man in his thirties or forties in good health and CMV-seronegative.

This CDR3 is CASSTPGQGPNEQFF. The CDR3 DNA reads as TGTGCCAGCAGTACTCCTGGACAGGGCCCCAATGAGCAGTTCTTC. This chain joins TRBV28 and TRBJ2-1; 8 bases are shared with TRBD1. J gave up 6 bases and V 5 bases, and 9 bases lay outside the gene matches. Germline values: CDR1 MDHEN, CDR2 SYDVKM. The length of the CDR3 is 15 residues.

The rearrangement uses TRBV2 and TRBJ1-4; the D is unclear. The V gene's germline CDR1 is SNHLY and CDR2 FYNNEI. Deletions cut 4 bases from V and 3 bases from J, with 9 bases between. The CDR3 contains 14 residues. The CDR3 DNA reads as TGTGCCAGCAGTGTGTGGGCTTCTAATGAAAAACTGTTTTTT. Translating gives CASSVWASNEKLFF.

This chain joins TRBV19 and TRBJ2-7, with D perhaps TRBD2 (6 bases). V dropped 2 bases and J dropped 4 bases, with 9 bases sitting between them. The V gene's germline CDR1 is LNHDA and CDR2 SQIVND (reference sequence). The CDR3 runs to 13 residues. CDR3 in amino acids: CASSISGLYEQYF. The CDR3 DNA reads TGTGCCAGTAGTATATCAGGACTATACGAGCAGTACTTC.

V gene TRBV5-4 combines with J gene TRBJ2-5, with a tentative D call TRBD2 (6 bases). The germline V gene encodes CDR1 SGHNT and CDR2 YYREEE (reference sequence). V was shortened by 4 bases and J by 2 bases, with 12 bases between the two germline ends. The CDR3 runs to 14 residues. For the CDR3, the DNA is TGTGCCAGCAGCCCGGGGCTAGCGCAAGAGACCCAGTACTTC. Amino acids: CASSPGLAQETQYF.

The V and J genes are TRBV13 and TRBJ1-4; TRBD1 agrees at 9 bases. Unmatched junction bases numbered 6, after V lost 0 bases and J lost 7 bases. The germline CDR1 and CDR2 sequences are PRHDT and FYEKMQ (reference sequence). The CDR3 has 16 amino acids. The CDR3 is CASSLGPGQGGEKLFF. DNA of the CDR3: TGTGCCAGCAGCTTAGGCCCGGGACAGGGCGGTGAAAAACTGTTTTTT.

The V and J genes are TRBV29-1 and TRBJ2-1; 8 bases align to TRBD1. The trim removed 0 bases at V and 6 bases at J, leaving 10 bases unmatched. The CDR3 is made up of 16 amino acids. Germline values: CDR1 SQVTM, CDR2 ANQGSEA. The CDR3 DNA is TGCAGCGTTGAAGAGGGGCAGGGGGCGCTCGGCAATGAGCAGTTCTTC. It encodes CSVEEGQGALGNEQFF.

In DNA, the CDR3 is TGTGCCAGCAGTCACAGGGGTGGCATAAGCACTGAAGCTTTCTTT. Translated, it gives CASSHRGGISTEAFF. The rearrangement links TRBV28 to TRBJ1-1; 7 bases align to TRBD1. The V gene end was trimmed by 5 bases and the J gene end by 4 bases; junction bases not matched to a gene: 10. CDR3 size: 15 residues. Germline CDR1 MDHEN, CDR2 SYDVKM.

The chain is built from TRBV6-5 and TRBJ1-2, with 11 positions matching TRBD1. The CDR3 is 14 residues long. After removal of 7 bases from V and 5 bases from J, the junction contained 6 bases not matched to a gene. From germline, CDR1 is MNHEY and CDR2 SVGAGI. This CDR3 is CASTYRDRGYGYTF. The CDR3 coding sequence is TGTGCCAGCACCTACCGGGACAGGGGGTATGGCTACACCTTC.

The J gene is TRBJ1-4, the V gene TRBV6-1; 11 bases match TRBD1. The CDR3 totals 14 residues. Germline V CDR1 and CDR2: MNHNS, SASEGT. Trimming cost V 6 bases and J 7 bases; bases outside gene matches: 4. CDR3 in amino acids: CASSAGQGVEKLFF. In nucleotides, the CDR3 is TGTGCCAGCAGCGCGGGACAGGGGGTTGAAAAACTGTTTTTT.

The genes are TRBV5-1 and TRBJ1-3; D unclear. The CDR3 runs to 15 residues. The germline V gene has CDR1 SGHRS and CDR2 YFSETQ. V was trimmed by 4 bases and J by 0 bases, leaving 11 bases between them. The CDR3 loop reads CASSPSGRSGNTIYF. In DNA, the CDR3 is TGCGCCAGCAGCCCGTCAGGTCGCTCTGGAAACACCATATATTTT.

This chain uses TRBV4-1 with TRBJ2-2, with TRBD2 matching 11 bases. The CDR3 runs to 19 residues. V dropped 0 bases and J dropped 0; count of bases not matched to a gene: 6. Germline V CDR1 and CDR2: MGHRA, YSYEKL. The CDR3 DNA is TGCGCCAGCAGCCAAGATAGACTAGCGGGACTCGCGAACACCGGGGAGCTGTTTTTT. This encodes CASSQDRLAGLANTGELFF.

The genes are TRBV19 and TRBJ2-5; the match to TRBD2 covers 7 bases. Trimming cost V 5 bases and J 3 bases; bases outside gene matches: 15. CDR3 size: 17 residues. Per the germline V gene, CDR1 is LNHDA and CDR2 is SQIVND (reference sequence). CDR3 DNA sequence: TGTGCCAGTAGTCCGTGGGGGGGAGCGCGGTCAAAAGAGACCCAGTACTTC. It codes for CASSPWGGARSKETQYF.

The chain has TRBV5-6 and TRBJ2-3; 13 positions match TRBD2. This CDR3 contains 18 residues. Germline V gene lookup returns CDR1 SGHDT and CDR2 YYEEEE. J gave up 2 bases and V 3 bases, and 9 bases lay outside the gene matches. DNA of the CDR3: TGTGCCAGCAGCTGGGGAAGCGGACTAGCGGGAGACACAGATACGCAGTATTTT. The encoded protein is CASSWGSGLAGDTDTQYF.

V is TRBV5-1 and J is TRBJ1-4; TRBD1 is a possible D gene (5 bases). V lost 1 base, J lost 4 bases, and 8 bases lay in between. There are 14 residues in the CDR3. Germline V gives CDR1 SGHRS, CDR2 YFSETQ. The CDR3 DNA sequence: TGCGCCAGCAGCTTGACAGGAAATAATGAAAAACTGTTTTTT. Residues: CASSLTGNNEKLFF. The full variable domain, its missing parts supplied by reference TRBV5-1 and TRBJ1-4, is KAGVTQTPRYLIKTRGQQVTLSCSPISGHRSVSWYQQTPGQGLQFLFEYFSETQRNKGNFPGRFSGRQFSNSRSEMNVSTLELGDSALYLCASSLTGNNEKLFFGSGTQLSVL.

This clone showed up just a few times. V usage is TRBV18 and J usage is TRBJ1-1; D not resolved. This CDR3 comprises 13 residues. V was pared by 6 bases and J by 1 base, with 9 bases between. Germline assignment: CDR1 KGHSH and CDR2 LQKENI. In DNA form, the CDR3 reads TGTGCCAGCTCCTCACAGTGGAACACTGAAGCTTTCTTT. Translated, it gives CASSSQWNTEAFF. Drawing the rest from reference TRBV18 and TRBJ1-1, the complete variable domain is NAGVMQNPRHLVRRRGQEARLRCSPMKGHSHVYWYRQLPEEGLKFMVYLQKENIIDESGMPKERFSAEFPKEGPSILRIQQVVRGDSAAYFCASSSQWNTEAFFGQGTRLTVV.

The chain combines TRBV4-1 with TRBJ1-4; possibly TRBD1 for D (5 bases). The V and J ends lost 0 bases and 0 bases respectively, with 8 bases between them. The CDR3 length is 16 residues. CDR1 MGHRA and CDR2 YSYEKL come from the germline V gene. CDR3 sequence reads: CASSQEVTATNEKLFF. The CDR3, as DNA: TGCGCCAGCAGCCAAGAGGTGACAGCAACTAATGAAAAACTGTTTTTT.

The genes are TRBV7-8 and TRBJ1-5; TRBD1 agrees at 9 bases. The CDR3 totals 13 residues. J lost 7 bases, V lost 5 bases, and 3 bases had no gene match. CDR1 and CDR2 from the germline V gene are SGHVS and FQNEAQ. The CDR3 spells CASSMTGGQPQHF. CDR3 coding DNA: TGTGCCAGCAGCATGACAGGGGGACAGCCCCAGCATTTT.

V usage is TRBV5-1 and J usage is TRBJ2-3, with TRBD1 identical over 10 bases. The CDR3 consists of 16 residues. Trimming cost V 4 bases and J 3 bases; bases outside gene matches: 8. Germline V gives CDR1 SGHRS, CDR2 YFSETQ. The CDR3, as DNA: TGCGCCAGCAGCACCGGGACAGGGGTTAGTACAGATACGCAGTATTTT. Translating gives CASSTGTGVSTDTQYF. Based on the CDR3 plus reference TRBV5-1 and TRBJ2-3, the full variable domain is KAGVTQTPRYLIKTRGQQVTLSCSPISGHRSVSWYQQTPGQGLQFLFEYFSETQRNKGNFPGRFSGRQFSNSRSEMNVSTLELGDSALYLCASSTGTGVSTDTQYFGPGTRLTVL.

V and J are TRBV7-3 and TRBJ2-1; 9 bases fit TRBD2. Trimming at V came to 4 bases and at J to 10 bases, leaving 11 bases not matched to a gene. The CDR3 spans 15 residues. Germline CDR1 SGHTA, CDR2 FQGTGA. The CDR3, as DNA: TGTGCCAGCAGCTCACTAGCGGGTGGGCTAGGGGAGCAGTTCTTC. Its protein product is CASSSLAGGLGEQFF.

This chain joins TRBV2 and TRBJ2-5; D possibly corresponds to TRBD2 (5 bases). Germline lookup yields CDR1 SNHLY and CDR2 FYNNEI. V gave up 6 bases and J gave up 5 bases, with 10 bases separating them. The CDR3 contains 12 residues. The CDR3 DNA follows: TGTGCCAGCAGGAGGGTGTCGGAGACCCAGTACTTC. Translated: CASRRVSETQYF.

V and J are TRBV10-3 and TRBJ1-3; TRBD1 is a possible D gene (6 bases). Looked up from germline, CDR1 is ENHRY and CDR2 is SYGVKD. The CDR3 has 15 amino acids. Trimming cost V 2 bases and J 4 bases, with 12 bases left between them. CDR3 region: CAISERGATGNTIYF. CDR3 coding DNA: TGTGCCATCAGTGAGCGGGGGGCGACGGGAAACACCATATATTTT.

This chain connects TRBV5-4 to TRBJ1-1, with 7 bases lining up with TRBD1. Germline loops: CDR1 SGHNT, CDR2 YYREEE (reference sequence). The CDR3 runs to 13 residues. V was clipped by 4 bases and J by 4 bases; unmatched bases: 4. CDR3 region: CASSPNRGTEAFF. CDR3 in DNA: TGTGCCAGCAGCCCAAACAGGGGCACTGAAGCTTTCTTT.

Only a few counts were recorded for this clone. CDR3 sequence (DNA): TGCGCCAGCAGCCCGAGCGGGAGGCACTACGAGCAGTACTTC. Protein sequence: CASSPSGRHYEQYF. The chain joins TRBV5-1 to TRBJ2-7; 9 bases are shared with TRBD2. Trimming at V came to 4 bases and at J to 3 bases, leaving 5 bases not matched to a gene. The CDR3 spans 14 residues. Germline V gene sequence: CDR1 SGHRS, CDR2 YFSETQ.